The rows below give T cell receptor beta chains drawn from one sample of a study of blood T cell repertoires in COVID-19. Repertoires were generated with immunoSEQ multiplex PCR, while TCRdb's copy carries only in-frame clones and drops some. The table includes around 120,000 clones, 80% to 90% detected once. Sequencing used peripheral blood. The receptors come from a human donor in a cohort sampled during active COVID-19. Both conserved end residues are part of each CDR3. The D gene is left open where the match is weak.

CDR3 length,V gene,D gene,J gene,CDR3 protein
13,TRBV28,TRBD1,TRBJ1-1,CASSPGDSTEAFF
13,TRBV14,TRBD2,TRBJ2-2,CASSPRGGGELFF
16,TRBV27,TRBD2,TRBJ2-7,CASSLLLAGASYEQYF
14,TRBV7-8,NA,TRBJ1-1,CASSFTGLDTEAFF
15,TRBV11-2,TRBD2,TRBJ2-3,CASSPGLSTTDTQYF
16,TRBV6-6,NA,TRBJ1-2,CASSYGQLSGDYGYTF
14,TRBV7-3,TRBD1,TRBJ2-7,CASSLTGGYYEQYF
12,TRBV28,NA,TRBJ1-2,CASSLGVDGYTF
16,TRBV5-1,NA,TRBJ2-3,CASSQYRSGAGDTQYF
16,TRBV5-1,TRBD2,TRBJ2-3,CASSSVGLAEADTQYF
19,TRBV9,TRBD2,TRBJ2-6,CASSAKSSGGAPGANVLTF
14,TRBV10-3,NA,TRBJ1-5,CAISQGYSNQPQHF
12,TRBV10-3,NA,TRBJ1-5,CAIGAGDQPQHF
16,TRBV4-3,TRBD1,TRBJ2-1,CASSQEFGTVYNEQFF
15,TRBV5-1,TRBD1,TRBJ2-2,CASSLRTGNTGELFF
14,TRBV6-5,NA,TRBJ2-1,CASTYLQGKNGQFF
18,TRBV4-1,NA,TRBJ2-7,CASSQAGRVVGGSYEQYF
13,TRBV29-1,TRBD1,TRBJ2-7,CSVQTGAGYEQYF
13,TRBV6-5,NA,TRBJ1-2,CASSKEFNYGYTF
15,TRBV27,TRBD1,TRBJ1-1,CASSLEGAISPVAFF
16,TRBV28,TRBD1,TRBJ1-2,CASSLPGRGRFYGYTF
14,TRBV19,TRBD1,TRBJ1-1,CASSKQGARTEAFF
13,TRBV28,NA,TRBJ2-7,CASRLDSSYEQYF
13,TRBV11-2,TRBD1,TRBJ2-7,CASTNQQGHEQYF
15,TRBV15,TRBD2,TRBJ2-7,CATSRSGIYSYEQYF
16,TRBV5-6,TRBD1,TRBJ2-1,CASSFSGDRVVNEQFF
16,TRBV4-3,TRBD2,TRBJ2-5,CASSPGVAGFQETQYF
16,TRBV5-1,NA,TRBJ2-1,CASSLSGGALYNEQFF
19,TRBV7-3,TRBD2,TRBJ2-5,CASSLSGPPSGNEQETQYF
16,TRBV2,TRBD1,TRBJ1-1,CASNEQGRPGDTEAFF
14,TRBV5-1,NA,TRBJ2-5,CASSLDTGRKTQYF
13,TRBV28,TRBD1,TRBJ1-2,CVAYTGDNYGYTF
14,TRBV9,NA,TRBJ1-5,CASSDGGGNQPQHF
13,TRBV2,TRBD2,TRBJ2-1,CASNRLAGGNFFF
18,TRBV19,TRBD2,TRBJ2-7,CASSIRPPGLADSYEQYF
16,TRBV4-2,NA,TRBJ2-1,CASSPLKGGAHNEQFF
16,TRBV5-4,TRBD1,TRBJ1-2,CASSLGAGTGGYGYTF
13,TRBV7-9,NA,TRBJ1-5,CASSRTLDQPQHF
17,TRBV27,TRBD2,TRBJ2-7,CASSLSSGLARSYEQYF
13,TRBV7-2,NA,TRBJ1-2,CASSIDRFIGYTF
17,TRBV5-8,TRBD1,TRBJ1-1,CASSSGTGGFMNTEAFF
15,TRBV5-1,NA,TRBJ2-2,CASSLSTGEAGELFF
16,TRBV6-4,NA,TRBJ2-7,CASSDTGHLDLYEQYF
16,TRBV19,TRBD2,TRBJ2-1,CASSTLTSGGGNEQFF
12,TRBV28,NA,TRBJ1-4,CASQGSNEKLFF
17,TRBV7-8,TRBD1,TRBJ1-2,CASSLRVTGDADYGYTF
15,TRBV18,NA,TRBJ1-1,CASSPQENRGTEAFF
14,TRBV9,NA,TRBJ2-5,CASSVGAGMKTQYF
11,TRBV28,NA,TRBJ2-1,CASSFINEQFF
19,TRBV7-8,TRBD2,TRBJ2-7,CASSLALRDSGGARYEQYF